This T cell receptor beta chain was identified during a study of Graves' ophthalmopathy and Graves' hyperthyroidism. Broader study findings: A 13-signature model separated ophthalmopathy from stable hyperthyroidism, reaching around 88% sensitivity and 81.08% specificity cross-validated.

Scientists amplified the TCR beta CDR3 regions from RNA transcripts. Second-round multiplex PCR came after first-round RT-PCR with HTBI primers. MiXCR was run by TCRdb on the multiplex PCR reads, yielding one entry per CDR3 protein. The sample includes almost 750,000 distinct CDR3 sequences, 40% of them seen just once. The table lists this clonotype with a few counts. As yet, its antigen is unknown. This CDR3 is 15 amino acids long. Trimming removed 1 base from V and 1 base from J, with 10 bases in between. The V gene's germline CDR1 is LNHDA and CDR2 SQIVND (reference sequence). The chain is built from TRBV19 and TRBJ2-5; a possible D gene is TRBD1 (7 bases). Material: peripheral blood. This clonotype originated in an adult man with Graves' ophthalmopathy. The CDR3 spells CASSIARDSQETQYF. The CDR3 bases are TGTGCCAGTAGTATAGCGCGGGACAGCCAAGAGACCCAGTACTTC. Filled out from reference TRBV19 and TRBJ2-5, the complete variable domain reads DGGITQSPKYLFRKEGQNVTLSCEQNLNHDAMYWYRQDPGQGLRLIYYSQIVNDFQKGDIAEGYSVSREKKESFPLTVTSAQKNPTAFYLCASSIARDSQETQYFGPGTRLLVL.